The rows below give T cell receptor beta chains drawn from one sample of a study of blood T cell repertoires in COVID-19. TCRdb keeps only in-frame clones here, not all; method: immunoSEQ multiplex PCR. The sample has approximately 150,000 clones; 80% are singletons. The sample comprised PBMCs or T cells enriched from blood (not recorded which). These receptors came from a man aged 40-50 years who had recovered from COVID-19. Each CDR3 is given with its conserved first and last residue. The order of the fields is V gene, clone size, J gene, D gene, CDR3 DNA, CDR3 protein. D genes are given only for firm matches. Clone size is stated in some rows and not others, as once, few, many or a class when expanded.

v_call: TRBV7-7; clone_size: -; j_call: TRBJ2-5; d_call: TRBD1; cdr3_nt: TGTGCCAGCAGGCGGACAGGGGCGGCCCAAGAGACCCAGTACTTC; cdr3_aa: CASRRTGAAQETQYF
v_call: TRBV14; clone_size: once; j_call: TRBJ1-2; d_call: -; cdr3_nt: TGTGCCAGCAGCCAAGATCGGGTCGGCTACACCTTC; cdr3_aa: CASSQDRVGYTF
v_call: TRBV7-9; clone_size: once; j_call: TRBJ2-1; d_call: TRBD1; cdr3_nt: TGTGCCAGCAGCAAAGGGACAGGGGGGAATGAGCAGTTCTTC; cdr3_aa: CASSKGTGGNEQFF
v_call: TRBV19; clone_size: -; j_call: TRBJ1-2; d_call: -; cdr3_nt: TGTGCCAGTATACAGGCCGACCTCTATGGCTACACCTTC; cdr3_aa: CASIQADLYGYTF
v_call: TRBV6-5; clone_size: -; j_call: TRBJ2-5; d_call: TRBD2; cdr3_nt: TGTGCCAGCCTGTTCGGGGGGGCAAAGACCCAGTACTTC; cdr3_aa: CASLFGGAKTQYF
v_call: TRBV7-8; clone_size: once; j_call: TRBJ2-5; d_call: -; cdr3_nt: TGTGCCAGCAGCTTAGTAGTCACTGAAGAGACCCAGTACTTC; cdr3_aa: CASSLVVTEETQYF
v_call: TRBV19; clone_size: -; j_call: TRBJ2-2; d_call: TRBD2; cdr3_nt: TGTGCCAGCTCTAGCGGGGGACTCGTCGGGGAGCTGTTTTTT; cdr3_aa: CASSSGGLVGELFF
v_call: TRBV6-5; clone_size: few; j_call: TRBJ1-3; d_call: -; cdr3_nt: TGTGCCAGCAGTTACGGTGCGGACACTGGAAACACCATATATTTT; cdr3_aa: CASSYGADTGNTIYF
v_call: TRBV21-1; clone_size: -; j_call: TRBJ1-1; d_call: -; cdr3_nt: TGTGCCAGCAGCAAAGAGGGGCTGGAGGGAGGCGAAGCTTTCTTT; cdr3_aa: CASSKEGLEGGEAFF
v_call: TRBV6-1; clone_size: once; j_call: TRBJ1-4; d_call: TRBD1; cdr3_nt: TGTGCCAGCAGTAAAGGGGGCCTAACTGCAACTAATGAAAAACTGTTTTTT; cdr3_aa: CASSKGGLTATNEKLFF
v_call: TRBV7-9; clone_size: -; j_call: TRBJ1-4; d_call: TRBD1; cdr3_nt: TGTGCCAGCAGGCCCAGGGGGTATGAAAAACTGTTTTTT; cdr3_aa: CASRPRGYEKLFF
v_call: TRBV2; clone_size: -; j_call: TRBJ1-1; d_call: TRBD1; cdr3_nt: TGTGCCACAGGGGGACAGGCCAACACTGAAGCTTTCTTT; cdr3_aa: CATGGQANTEAFF
v_call: TRBV7-3; clone_size: -; j_call: TRBJ1-2; d_call: TRBD1; cdr3_nt: TGTGCCAGCAGCCCGAGACAGGGCTACTATGGCTACACCTTC; cdr3_aa: CASSPRQGYYGYTF
v_call: TRBV18; clone_size: -; j_call: TRBJ1-3; d_call: TRBD1; cdr3_nt: TGTGCCAGCTCACCGGGACAGGGTGGCGGAAACACCATATATTTT; cdr3_aa: CASSPGQGGGNTIYF
v_call: TRBV28; clone_size: few; j_call: TRBJ1-2; d_call: -; cdr3_nt: TGTGCCAGCAGTTTATTTTTGGGGGCCGGGTTCTATGGCTACACCTTC; cdr3_aa: CASSLFLGAGFYGYTF
v_call: TRBV9; clone_size: once; j_call: TRBJ2-3; d_call: TRBD2; cdr3_nt: TGTGCCAGCAGCGACTCCAGTAGCGGGGTGTGGGATACGCAGTATTTT; cdr3_aa: CASSDSSSGVWDTQYF
v_call: TRBV18; clone_size: -; j_call: TRBJ1-6; d_call: -; cdr3_nt: TGTGCCAGCTCTAAACGGGGGAATTCACCCCTCCACTTT; cdr3_aa: CASSKRGNSPLHF
v_call: TRBV14; clone_size: -; j_call: TRBJ2-4; d_call: -; cdr3_nt: TGTGCCAGCAGCCAGACTAGAGGACGAGCCAAAAACATTCAGTACTTC; cdr3_aa: CASSQTRGRAKNIQYF
v_call: TRBV5-1; clone_size: -; j_call: TRBJ2-1; d_call: -; cdr3_nt: TGCGCCACCTCGTGGCGGGGTGCCTACAATGAGCAGTTCTTC; cdr3_aa: CATSWRGAYNEQFF
v_call: TRBV25-1; clone_size: -; j_call: TRBJ2-3; d_call: TRBD1; cdr3_nt: TGTGCCAGCAGTCCCACGGGACAGGGGTCGGATACGCAGTATTTT; cdr3_aa: CASSPTGQGSDTQYF
v_call: TRBV30; clone_size: -; j_call: TRBJ2-1; d_call: TRBD2; cdr3_nt: TGTGCCTGGAGTGGGCGAGCGGGGGCCGTCAATGAGCAGTTCTTC; cdr3_aa: CAWSGRAGAVNEQFF
v_call: TRBV2; clone_size: few; j_call: TRBJ1-3; d_call: TRBD1; cdr3_nt: TGTGCCAGCAGTAGGGGACAGGGGAGCTCTGGAAACACCATATATTTT; cdr3_aa: CASSRGQGSSGNTIYF
v_call: TRBV7-3; clone_size: -; j_call: TRBJ2-1; d_call: -; cdr3_nt: TGTGCCAGCAGCGTCAATCAGGGCGATGAGCAGTTCTTC; cdr3_aa: CASSVNQGDEQFF
v_call: TRBV24-1; clone_size: once; j_call: TRBJ1-2; d_call: -; cdr3_nt: TGTGCCACCAGTGATTTAGAGGGGGACCGGGGCTACACCTTC; cdr3_aa: CATSDLEGDRGYTF
v_call: TRBV24-1; clone_size: -; j_call: TRBJ2-5; d_call: -; cdr3_nt: TGTGCCACCAGTGATCCGACCCTAGGGGGGGCGAGATCTGAGACCCAGTACTTC; cdr3_aa: CATSDPTLGGARSETQYF
v_call: TRBV7-3; clone_size: -; j_call: TRBJ2-3; d_call: TRBD2; cdr3_nt: TGTGCCAGCAGCCCGGGGACTACTCGCACAGATACGCAGTATTTT; cdr3_aa: CASSPGTTRTDTQYF
v_call: TRBV24-1; clone_size: -; j_call: TRBJ2-1; d_call: -; cdr3_nt: TGTGCCACCAGTGATTACAGGTGGGCCAATGAGCAGTTCTTC; cdr3_aa: CATSDYRWANEQFF
v_call: TRBV29-1; clone_size: once; j_call: TRBJ1-2; d_call: -; cdr3_nt: TGCAACCAGCCCCCCGCAGGGTTGGGCTATGGCTACACCTTC; cdr3_aa: CNQPPAGLGYGYTF
v_call: TRBV2; clone_size: -; j_call: TRBJ2-7; d_call: TRBD1; cdr3_nt: TGTGCCAGGAAAAGACAGGGGGCGAACGAGCAGTACTTC; cdr3_aa: CARKRQGANEQYF
v_call: TRBV19; clone_size: once; j_call: TRBJ2-1; d_call: TRBD2; cdr3_nt: TGTGCCAGTAGTATACCGACCGGGACTAGCGGGGGGTCCTACAATGAGCAGTTCTTC; cdr3_aa: CASSIPTGTSGGSYNEQFF
v_call: TRBV5-6; clone_size: -; j_call: TRBJ2-5; d_call: -; cdr3_nt: TGTGCCAGCAGCACACGAACAAGTTCGCAAGAGACCCAGTACTTC; cdr3_aa: CASSTRTSSQETQYF
v_call: TRBV12-3/TRBV12-4; clone_size: -; j_call: TRBJ2-5; d_call: -; cdr3_nt: TGTGCCAGCAGTTCGTACCAAGAGACCCAGTACTTC; cdr3_aa: CASSSYQETQYF
v_call: TRBV6-2/TRBV6-3; clone_size: -; j_call: TRBJ1-1; d_call: -; cdr3_nt: TGTGCCAGCAGTGGGCAGTATACGCAGGAAGCTTTCTTT; cdr3_aa: CASSGQYTQEAFF
v_call: TRBV10-2; clone_size: -; j_call: TRBJ1-2; d_call: TRBD1; cdr3_nt: TGCGCCAGCAGTGAGTCGACCTTTGGACAGGGGCCCCTATTCGATGGCTACACCTTC; cdr3_aa: CASSESTFGQGPLFDGYTF
v_call: TRBV5-4; clone_size: -; j_call: TRBJ2-3; d_call: TRBD2; cdr3_nt: TGTGCCAGCAGCCCCAGGACTAGCGCCGATACGCAGTATTTT; cdr3_aa: CASSPRTSADTQYF
v_call: TRBV2; clone_size: -; j_call: TRBJ2-3; d_call: -; cdr3_nt: TGTGCCAGCAGGGAAAGCGGCCTTAGCACAGATACGCAGTATTTT; cdr3_aa: CASRESGLSTDTQYF
v_call: TRBV5-1; clone_size: -; j_call: TRBJ2-2; d_call: -; cdr3_nt: TGCGCCAGCAGCTTGGTGGTGGCTGGGGAGCTGTTTTTT; cdr3_aa: CASSLVVAGELFF
v_call: TRBV11-2; clone_size: -; j_call: TRBJ1-6; d_call: -; cdr3_nt: TGTGCCAGCAGCCCAGGGGTCGCAGCCAAAGTAGCAAATTCACCCCTCCACTTT; cdr3_aa: CASSPGVAAKVANSPLHF
v_call: TRBV3-1/TRBV3-2; clone_size: few; j_call: TRBJ2-3; d_call: TRBD2; cdr3_nt: TGTGCCAGCAGCCAAGGGCAGCGGGGGGGAAAAGATACGCAGTATTTT; cdr3_aa: CASSQGQRGGKDTQYF
v_call: TRBV6-6; clone_size: -; j_call: TRBJ2-3; d_call: -; cdr3_nt: TGTGCCAGCACAAAGAAGGGGGAAATCGGCACAGATACGCAGTATTTT; cdr3_aa: CASTKKGEIGTDTQYF
v_call: TRBV30; clone_size: -; j_call: TRBJ2-7; d_call: TRBD1; cdr3_nt: TGTGCCTGGACCCGACTAGGGCCAGGGGGCGCGAGCGAGCAGTACTTC; cdr3_aa: CAWTRLGPGGASEQYF
v_call: TRBV6-5; clone_size: -; j_call: TRBJ2-7; d_call: -; cdr3_nt: TGTGCCAGTGGGGGCCTCTCCTACGAGCAGTACTTC; cdr3_aa: CASGGLSYEQYF